Shown below are 28 T cell receptor beta chains from a single sample sequenced in a study of T cell responses to AZD1222 COVID-19 vaccine. The assay was immunoSEQ multiplex PCR, and TCRdb's table has in-frame clones only and misses some. The sample carries more than 95,000 clones, 88% recorded once. The sequencing used peripheral blood, collected 28 days after the second AZD1222 dose. The receptors originated from an adult who received the AZD1222 COVID-19 vaccine.

This clone has just a few counts. CDR3 sequence: CASSLAPGTGSMAKNIQYF. CDR3 nucleotides: TGTGCCAGCAGTTTAGCGCCCGGGACAGGGAGTATGGCCAAAAACATTCAGTACTTC. This sequence joins TRBV28 and TRBJ2-4; 9 bases agree with TRBD1. J gave up 1 base and V 2 bases, and 12 bases lay outside the gene matches. Germline CDR1 reads MDHEN; CDR2 reads SYDVKM. The CDR3 has 19 residues.

V gene TRBV15 combines with J gene TRBJ1-5; D gene uncertain. From germline, CDR1 is LNHNV and CDR2 YYDKDF (reference sequence). V was clipped by 0 bases and J by 5 bases, with 14 bases between them. This CDR3 has 16 residues. CDR3: CATSRDPASNYQPQHF. The CDR3 DNA reads as TGTGCCACCAGCAGAGATCCCGCATCTAACTATCAGCCCCAGCATTTT. Based on the CDR3 plus reference TRBV15 and TRBJ1-5, the full variable domain is DAMVIQNPRYQVTQFGKPVTLSCSQTLNHNVMYWYQQKSSQAPKLLFHYYDKDFNNEADTPDNFQSRRPNTSFCFLDIRSPGLGDTAMYLCATSRDPASNYQPQHFGDGTRLSIL.

This chain's CDR3 is CASSHGLAEETQYF. CDR3 nucleotide sequence: TGCGCCAGCAGCCATGGGCTAGCGGAAGAGACCCAGTACTTC. The V and J genes are TRBV4-3 and TRBJ2-5; TRBD2 matches at 7 bases. Germline CDR1 and CDR2: LGHNA and YSLEER. The CDR3 covers 14 residues. After removal of 3 bases from V and 3 bases from J, the junction contained 4 bases not matched to a gene.

The chain recombines TRBV19 with TRBJ1-3; TRBD1 might be the D (5 bases). This CDR3 spans 15 amino acids. CDR1 is LNHDA, CDR2 SQIVND, per germline (reference sequence). V lost 7 bases to trimming and J lost 4 bases, with 17 bases between them. The CDR3 region is CASTAWGREGNTIYF. CDR3 nucleotides: TGTGCCAGTACAGCCTGGGGCAGGGAGGGAAACACCATATATTTT.

The chain employs TRBV30 and TRBJ2-5, with D possibly TRBD1 on 5 matching bases. The CDR3 is made up of 12 amino acids. Germline CDR1 GTSNPN, CDR2 SVGIG (reference sequence). V was pared by 1 base and J by 4 bases, with 7 bases between. Here the CDR3 reads CAWSGTRETQYF. In DNA, the CDR3 is TGTGCCTGGAGTGGGACACGAGAGACCCAGTACTTC.

The chain combines TRBV9 with TRBJ1-1; 7 bases align to TRBD1. Germline values: CDR1 SGDLS, CDR2 YYNGEE. V lost 0 bases, J lost 1 base, and 3 bases stayed unmatched. This CDR3 is built from 15 residues. CDR3 region: CASSVDPGGNTEAFF. In nucleotides, the CDR3 is TGTGCCAGCAGCGTAGACCCAGGGGGGAACACTGAAGCTTTCTTT.

V gene TRBV6-5 combines with J gene TRBJ1-2; D not resolved. V dropped 5 bases and J dropped 6 bases, with 13 bases sitting between them. The V gene's germline CDR1 is MNHEY and CDR2 SVGAGI. The CDR3 is 13 amino acids. CDR3 amino acids: CASSLRVGNGYTF. The CDR3 DNA follows: TGTGCCAGCAGTCTCAGAGTGGGAAATGGCTACACCTTC.

J is TRBJ1-1 and V is TRBV24-1, with D perhaps matching TRBD1 (6 bases). Trimming removed 1 base from V and 12 bases from J, with 11 bases in between. The germline CDR1 and CDR2 sequences are KGHDR and SFDVKD. The CDR3 is 12 residues long. The CDR3 sequence: CATSDFGGETFF. The CDR3 nucleotides are TGTGCCACCAGTGATTTTGGGGGCGAGACTTTCTTT.

The J gene is TRBJ2-3, the V gene TRBV5-5, with 10 bases identical to TRBD2. V was pared by 5 bases and J by 4 bases, with 4 bases of the junction left unmatched. In germline, CDR1 is SGHKS, CDR2 YYEKEE (reference sequence). The CDR3 contains 14 residues. CDR3 in DNA: TGTGCCAGCAGATTCAGCGGGGGGGCAGATACGCAGTATTTT. This translates into CASRFSGGADTQYF.

The genes are TRBV7-3 and TRBJ2-7; TRBD2 might be the D (5 bases). The germline V gene has CDR1 SGHTA and CDR2 FQGTGA. The CDR3 spans 14 residues. Trimming pared 5 bases from V and 0 bases from J, leaving 11 bases between. CDR3 nucleotides: TGTGCCAGCAGCCCCCAAGAGGGCTCCTACGAGCAGTACTTC. As protein: CASSPQEGSYEQYF.

V gene TRBV27 combines with J gene TRBJ1-4; D gene ambiguous. From germline, CDR1 is MNHEY and CDR2 SMNVEV (reference sequence). This CDR3 region has 15 residues. Trimming took off 5 bases at V and 10 bases at J, with 20 bases between the two ends. As DNA, the CDR3 is TGTGCCAGCAGTAGCCCACGGAACGATGTGGGAAAACTGTTTTTT. Its protein is CASSSPRNDVGKLFF.

The chain carries TRBV9 and TRBJ2-5; no definite D call. Germline V CDR1 and CDR2: SGDLS, YYNGEE. This CDR3 region has 13 residues. Trimming shortened V by 1 base and J by 4 bases, and 8 bases separated the two germline ends. The CDR3 region is CASSVSTRETQYF. The CDR3 DNA is TGTGCCAGCAGCGTATCAACACGAGAGACCCAGTACTTC.

The genes are TRBV9 and TRBJ1-3; 8 positions agree with TRBD1. V lost 3 bases to trimming and J lost 2 bases; unmatched junction nucleotides: 1. The germline CDR1 and CDR2 sequences are SGDLS and YYNGEE. The CDR3 runs to 14 residues. Here the CDR3 reads CASSEGQAGNTIYF. CDR3 bases: TGTGCCAGCAGCGAGGGACAGGCTGGAAACACCATATATTTT.

This rearrangement joins TRBV6-5 to TRBJ2-3; possible D gene TRBD1, 6 bases. Trimming removed 6 bases at V and 5 bases at J, with 9 bases between. The CDR3 loop spans 12 amino acids. Germline V CDR1 and CDR2: MNHEY, SVGAGI. The CDR3 loop reads CASSQGLDTQYF. The DNA for the CDR3 is TGTGCCAGCAGCCAGGGGTTAGATACGCAGTATTTT.

This clone has just one count. The rearrangement links TRBV12-3 or TRBV12-4 to TRBJ1-2; the match to TRBD1 covers 8 bases. V trimming: 2 bases; J trimming: 8 bases; junction bases outside the gene matches: 4. The CDR3 length is 13 residues. CDR3 loop: CASSLQGAYGYTF. The CDR3 DNA is TGTGCCAGCAGTTTACAGGGGGCCTACGGCTACACCTTC.

The chain links TRBV11-2 to TRBJ1-3; D not certain. V was cut by 5 bases and J by 0 bases, with 17 bases left in between. The CDR3 is 17 amino acids. Germline CDR1 is SGHAT and CDR2 is FQNNGV. The CDR3 region is CASSRQGSLNSGNTIYF. In nucleotides, the CDR3 is TGTGCCAGCAGCCGACAAGGGAGTTTAAACTCTGGAAACACCATATATTTT.

The V and J genes are TRBV5-6 and TRBJ2-7, with D unclear. The CDR3 totals 14 residues. Germline CDR1 is SGHDT and CDR2 is YYEEEE. Between the trimmed V and J ends, which lost 0 bases and 0 bases, there was a span of 7 bases. CDR3 region: CASSLAEVSYEQYF. The CDR3 DNA sequence: TGTGCCAGCAGCTTGGCCGAGGTCTCCTACGAGCAGTACTTC. The complete variable domain, with remaining parts taken from reference TRBV5-6 and TRBJ2-7, reads DAGVTQSPTHLIKTRGQQVTLRCSPKSGHDTVSWYQQALGQGPQFIFQYYEEEERQRGNFPDRFSGHQFPNYSSELNVNALLLGDSALYLCASSLAEVSYEQYFGPGTRLTVT.

The V gene is TRBV2, the J gene TRBJ2-5, with no clear D. CDR3 size: 10 residues. Germline V CDR1 and CDR2: SNHLY, FYNNEI. Trimming cost V 8 bases and J 9 bases, with 10 bases left between them. CDR3 protein: CASLRVAQYF. As DNA, the CDR3 is TGTGCCAGCCTTCGGGTGGCCCAGTACTTC.

V and J are TRBV27 and TRBJ1-2; TRBD1 might be the D (5 bases). V shed 5 bases and J shed 7 bases, with 14 bases lying between them. CDR1 is MNHEY and CDR2 is SMNVEV in the germline V gene (reference sequence). The CDR3 spans 13 residues. This CDR3 is CASSPDSRGGYTF. CDR3 sequence (DNA): TGTGCCAGCAGTCCCGACAGTAGGGGTGGCTACACCTTC.

The V call is TRBV3-1 (or the pseudogene TRBV3-2), the J call TRBJ1-5; D ambiguous. Per the germline V gene, CDR1 is LGHDT and CDR2 is YNNKEL (reference sequence). V shed 0 bases and J shed 1 base, with 1 base lying between them. The CDR3 totals 13 residues. The CDR3 nucleotides read TGTGCCAGCAGCCAAGACAGCAATCAGCCCCAGCATTTT. This translates into CASSQDSNQPQHF.

This clone showed up just once. The J gene is TRBJ2-3, the V gene TRBV4-2; a weak D match, TRBD2 (7 bases). This CDR3 comprises 17 residues. Trimming cost V 1 base and J 4 bases, with 18 bases left between them. CDR1 and CDR2 from the germline V gene are LGHNA and YNFKEQ. The CDR3 DNA reads TGTGCCAGCAGCCAAGCGGGGGCGGGACGGGGGGCAGATACGCAGTATTTT. Amino acid sequence: CASSQAGAGRGADTQYF.

DNA for the CDR3: TGTGCCTCAAACCCAGGGGATCAGCCCCAGCATTTT. Amino acid sequence: CASNPGDQPQHF. The chain joins TRBV7-6 to TRBJ1-5; possibly TRBD1 for D (6 bases). The CDR3 has 12 amino acids. V was clipped by 11 bases and J by 5 bases, with 13 bases between them. Per the germline V gene, CDR1 is SGHVS and CDR2 is FNYEAQ.

The chain's CDR3 is CASSFQRTEAFF. The DNA of the CDR3 is TGTGCCAGCAGTTTCCAGCGGACTGAAGCTTTCTTT. V is TRBV12-3 or TRBV12-4 and J is TRBJ1-1, with D uncertain. V shed 3 bases and J shed 5 bases, with 7 bases lying between them. The length of the CDR3 is 12 residues.

This clone came up a few times. The DNA of the CDR3 is TGTGGCGGGGACTCTGGAAACACCATATATTTT. Amino acid sequence: CGGDSGNTIYF. The rearrangement uses TRBV30 and TRBJ1-3; D is unresolved. This CDR3 has 11 amino acids. The germline gives CDR1 GTSNPN, CDR2 SVGIG (reference sequence). The full variable domain, rest sourced from reference TRBV30 and TRBJ1-3, is SQTIHQWPATLVQPVGSPLSLECTVEGTSNPNLYWYRQAAGRGLQLLFYSVGIGQISSEVPQNLSASRPQDRQFILSSKKLLLSDSGFYLCGGDSGNTIYFGEGSWLTVV.

The chain combines TRBV28 with TRBJ2-1, with TRBD2 identical over 7 bases. CDR1 MDHEN and CDR2 SYDVKM come from the germline V gene. Unmatched junction bases numbered 13, after V lost 5 bases and J lost 6 bases. The CDR3 spans 16 residues. This CDR3 is CASSPGLRELGNEQFF. The CDR3 DNA is TGTGCCAGCAGTCCTGGCCTGCGGGAGTTAGGCAATGAGCAGTTCTTC. Full variable domain (outside the CDR3, taken from reference TRBV28 and TRBJ2-1): DVKVTQSSRYLVKRTGEKVFLECVQDMDHENMFWYRQDPGLGLRLIYFSYDVKMKEKGDIPEGYSVSREKKERFSLILESASTNQTSMYLCASSPGLRELGNEQFFGPGTRLTVL.

The chain is built from TRBV5-1 and TRBJ2-7; D ambiguous. Per the germline V gene, CDR1 is SGHRS and CDR2 is YFSETQ. The CDR3 is 14 residues long. The V end was cut by 2 bases, the J end by 1 base, with 10 bases between. CDR3 bases: TGCGCCAGCAGCTTTGAACAGACATCCTACGAGCAGTACTTC. Translated, it gives CASSFEQTSYEQYF. Combining the CDR3 with reference TRBV5-1 and TRBJ2-7 gives the whole variable domain KAGVTQTPRYLIKTRGQQVTLSCSPISGHRSVSWYQQTPGQGLQFLFEYFSETQRNKGNFPGRFSGRQFSNSRSEMNVSTLELGDSALYLCASSFEQTSYEQYFGPGTRLTVT.

The J gene is TRBJ1-2, the V gene TRBV18; 9 bases are shared with TRBD1. Germline V gene sequence: CDR1 KGHSH, CDR2 LQKENI. V shed 3 bases, J shed 0 bases, and the junction held 2 bases outside the gene matches. This CDR3 spans 15 amino acids. The CDR3 loop reads CASSPGTGSNYGYTF. DNA of the CDR3: TGTGCCAGCTCACCTGGGACAGGGTCTAACTATGGCTACACCTTC.

The chain is built from TRBV6-2 or TRBV6-3 and TRBJ2-3; D perhaps matches TRBD1 (7 bases). The CDR3 totals 14 residues. CDR1 is MNHEY and CDR2 is SVGEGT in the germline V gene. V lost 5 bases, J lost 5 bases, and 14 bases lay in between. The CDR3 DNA reads as TGTGCCAGCAGTGTGAACAGGGGAGGAGATACGCAGTATTTT. Residues: CASSVNRGGDTQYF.